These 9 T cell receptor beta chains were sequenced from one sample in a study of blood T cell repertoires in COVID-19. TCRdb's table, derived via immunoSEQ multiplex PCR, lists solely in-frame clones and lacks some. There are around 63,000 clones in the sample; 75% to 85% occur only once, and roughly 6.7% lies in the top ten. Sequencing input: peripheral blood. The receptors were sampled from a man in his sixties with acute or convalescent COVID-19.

The DNA for the CDR3 is TGTGCCAGCAGCGGACAAGGCCTCTACGAGCAGTACTTC. Encoded protein: CASSGQGLYEQYF. This rearrangement joins TRBV28 to TRBJ2-7; TRBD1 is a possible D gene (5 bases). The CDR3 totals 13 residues. V lost 6 bases and J 3 bases, leaving 12 bases between the germline ends. Germline lookup yields CDR1 MDHEN and CDR2 SYDVKM.

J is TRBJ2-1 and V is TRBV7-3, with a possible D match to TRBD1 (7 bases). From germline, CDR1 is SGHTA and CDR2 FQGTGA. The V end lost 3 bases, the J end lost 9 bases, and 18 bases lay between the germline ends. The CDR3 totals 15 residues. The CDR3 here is CASSLEGAIGTEQFF. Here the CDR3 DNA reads TGTGCCAGCAGCTTGGAGGGGGCGATCGGGACTGAGCAGTTCTTC.

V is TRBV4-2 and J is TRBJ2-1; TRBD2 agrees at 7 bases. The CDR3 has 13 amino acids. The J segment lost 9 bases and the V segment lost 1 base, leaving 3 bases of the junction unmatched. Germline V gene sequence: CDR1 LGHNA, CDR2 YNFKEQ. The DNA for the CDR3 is TGTGCCAGCAGCCAAGGAGGGGAGGGTGAGCAGTTCTTC. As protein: CASSQGGEGEQFF.

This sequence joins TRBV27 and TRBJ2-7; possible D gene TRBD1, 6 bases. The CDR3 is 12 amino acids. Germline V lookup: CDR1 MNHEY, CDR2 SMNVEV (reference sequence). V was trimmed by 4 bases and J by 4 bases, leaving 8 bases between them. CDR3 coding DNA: TGTGCCAGCAGTTCCAGGGGTTACGAGCAGTACTTC. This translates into CASSSRGYEQYF.

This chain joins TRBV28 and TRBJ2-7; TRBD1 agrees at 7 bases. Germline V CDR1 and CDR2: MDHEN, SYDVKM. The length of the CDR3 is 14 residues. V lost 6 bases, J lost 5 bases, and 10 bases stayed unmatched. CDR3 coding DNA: TGTGCCAGCAGAAAAGACAGGGTACGAAACGAGCAGTACTTC. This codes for CASRKDRVRNEQYF.

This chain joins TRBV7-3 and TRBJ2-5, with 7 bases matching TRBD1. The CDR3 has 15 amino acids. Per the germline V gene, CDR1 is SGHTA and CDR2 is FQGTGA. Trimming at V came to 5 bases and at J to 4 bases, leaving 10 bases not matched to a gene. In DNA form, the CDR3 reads TGTGCCAGCAGCCCCCAGACAGGGTATGGAGAGACCCAGTACTTC. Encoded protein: CASSPQTGYGETQYF.

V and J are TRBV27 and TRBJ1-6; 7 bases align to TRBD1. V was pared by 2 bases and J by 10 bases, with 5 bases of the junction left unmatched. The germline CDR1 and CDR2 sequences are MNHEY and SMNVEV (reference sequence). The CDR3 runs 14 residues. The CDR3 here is CASSLDRVGSPLHF. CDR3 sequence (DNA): TGTGCCAGCAGTTTAGACAGGGTTGGGTCACCCCTCCACTTT.

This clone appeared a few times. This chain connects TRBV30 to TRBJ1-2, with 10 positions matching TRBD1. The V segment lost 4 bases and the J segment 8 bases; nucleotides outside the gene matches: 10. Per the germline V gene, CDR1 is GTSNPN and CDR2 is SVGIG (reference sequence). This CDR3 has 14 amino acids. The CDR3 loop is CAWIRDRGTRGYTF. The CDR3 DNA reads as TGTGCCTGGATCCGGGACAGGGGAACGCGGGGCTACACCTTC.

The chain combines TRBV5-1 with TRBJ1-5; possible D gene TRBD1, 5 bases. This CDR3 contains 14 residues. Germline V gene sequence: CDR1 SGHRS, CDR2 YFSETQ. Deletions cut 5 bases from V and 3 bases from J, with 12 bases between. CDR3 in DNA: TGCGCCAGCAGTTCCGACAGTACCAATCAGCCCCAGCATTTT. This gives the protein CASSSDSTNQPQHF.